This paragraph reports one TCR beta chain. The record originates from a study of blood T cell repertoires in COVID-19. Study information: From the United States, Italy and Spain came samples of acute and convalescent COVID-19. The analysed material was cDNA or gDNA that came from T cells, B-cell-depleted T cells, or PBMCs.

Using immunoSEQ multiplex PCR, the repertoire was profiled, and TCRdb retains in-frame clones only, with some absent. The sample yields 98,000 or so clones, roughly 88% seen once. The specimen was peripheral blood. The receptor's source is a human donor in a cohort sampled during active COVID-19.

The CDR3 loop reads CASSQGGQGGGTEAFF. Written as DNA, the CDR3 is TGTGCCAGCAGCCAAGGCGGACAGGGAGGGGGCACTGAAGCTTTCTTT. The J gene is TRBJ1-1, the V gene TRBV4-2, with 8 nucleotides matching TRBD1. V was clipped by 1 base and J by 4 bases; unmatched bases: 8. The CDR3 sequence is 16 residues long. Germline CDR1 LGHNA, CDR2 YNFKEQ.